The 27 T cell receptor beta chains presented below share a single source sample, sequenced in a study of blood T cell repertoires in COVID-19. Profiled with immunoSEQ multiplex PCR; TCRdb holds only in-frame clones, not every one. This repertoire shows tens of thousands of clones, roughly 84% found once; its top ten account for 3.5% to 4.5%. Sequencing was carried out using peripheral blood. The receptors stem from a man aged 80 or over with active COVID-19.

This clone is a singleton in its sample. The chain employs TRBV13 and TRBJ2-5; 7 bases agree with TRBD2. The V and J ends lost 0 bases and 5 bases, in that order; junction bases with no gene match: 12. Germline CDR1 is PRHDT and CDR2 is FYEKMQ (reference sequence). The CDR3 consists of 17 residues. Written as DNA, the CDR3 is TGTGCCAGCAGCTTAGGCCTTCGGCGGGAGTACGGGGAGACCCAGTACTTC. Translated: CASSLGLRREYGETQYF.

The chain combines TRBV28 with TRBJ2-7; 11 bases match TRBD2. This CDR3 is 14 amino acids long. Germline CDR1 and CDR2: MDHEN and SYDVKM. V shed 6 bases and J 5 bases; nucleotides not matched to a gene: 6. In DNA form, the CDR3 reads TGTGCCAGCAGACGCACTAGCGGGAGTAACGAGCAGTACTTC. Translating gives CASRRTSGSNEQYF.

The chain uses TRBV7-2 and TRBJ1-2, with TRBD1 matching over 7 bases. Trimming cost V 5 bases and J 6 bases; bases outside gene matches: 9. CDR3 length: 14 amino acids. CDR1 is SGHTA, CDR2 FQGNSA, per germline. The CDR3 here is CASSLSGQQNGYTF. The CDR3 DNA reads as TGTGCCAGCAGCCTATCGGGACAGCAAAATGGCTACACCTTC.

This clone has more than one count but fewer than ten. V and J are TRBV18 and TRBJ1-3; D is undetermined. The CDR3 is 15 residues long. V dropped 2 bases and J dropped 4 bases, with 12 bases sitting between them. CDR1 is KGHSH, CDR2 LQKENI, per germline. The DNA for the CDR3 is TGTGCCAGCTCACCAAACTCAAACGCGGGAAACACCATATATTTT. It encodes CASSPNSNAGNTIYF.

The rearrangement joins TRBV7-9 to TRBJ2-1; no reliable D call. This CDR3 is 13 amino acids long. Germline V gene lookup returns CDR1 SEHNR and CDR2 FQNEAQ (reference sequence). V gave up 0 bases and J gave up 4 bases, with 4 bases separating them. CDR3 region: CASSLAPYNEQFF. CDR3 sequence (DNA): TGTGCCAGCAGCTTAGCCCCGTACAATGAGCAGTTCTTC. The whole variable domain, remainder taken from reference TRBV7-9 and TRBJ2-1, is DTGVSQNPRHKITKRGQNVTFRCDPISEHNRLYWYRQTLGQGPEFLTYFQNEAQLEKSRLLSDRFSAERPKGSFSTLEIQRTEQGDSAMYLCASSLAPYNEQFFGPGTRLTVL.

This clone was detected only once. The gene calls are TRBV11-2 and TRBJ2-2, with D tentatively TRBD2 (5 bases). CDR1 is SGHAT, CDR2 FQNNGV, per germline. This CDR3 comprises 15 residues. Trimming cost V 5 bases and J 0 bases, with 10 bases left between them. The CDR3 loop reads CASSRAGTNTGELFF. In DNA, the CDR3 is TGTGCCAGCAGCCGTGCGGGCACGAACACCGGGGAGCTGTTTTTT.

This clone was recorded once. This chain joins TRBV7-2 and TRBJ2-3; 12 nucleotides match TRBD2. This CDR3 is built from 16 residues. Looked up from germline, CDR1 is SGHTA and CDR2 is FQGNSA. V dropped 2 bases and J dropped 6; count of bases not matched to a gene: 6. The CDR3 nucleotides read TGTGCCAGCAGCTTAACCAGGACTAGCGGGATCGATACGCAGTATTTT. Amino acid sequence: CASSLTRTSGIDTQYF.

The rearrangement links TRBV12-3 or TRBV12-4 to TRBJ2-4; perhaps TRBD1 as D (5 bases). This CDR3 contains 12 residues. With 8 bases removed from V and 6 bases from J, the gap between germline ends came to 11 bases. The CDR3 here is CASGSRVNIQYF. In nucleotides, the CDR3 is TGTGCCAGCGGATCCAGGGTAAACATTCAGTACTTC.

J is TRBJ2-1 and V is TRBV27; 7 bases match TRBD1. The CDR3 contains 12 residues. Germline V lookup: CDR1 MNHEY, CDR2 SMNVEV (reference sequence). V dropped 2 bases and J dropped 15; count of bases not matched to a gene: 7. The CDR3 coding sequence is TGTGCCAGCAGTTTAGAGAGGGGGCATCGGTTCTTC. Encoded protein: CASSLERGHRFF.

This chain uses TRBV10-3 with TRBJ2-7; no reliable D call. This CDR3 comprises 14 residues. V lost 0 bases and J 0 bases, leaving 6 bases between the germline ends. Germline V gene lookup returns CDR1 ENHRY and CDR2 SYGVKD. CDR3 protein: CAISESAGSYEQYF. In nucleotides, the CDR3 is TGTGCCATCAGTGAGTCGGCAGGCTCCTACGAGCAGTACTTC.

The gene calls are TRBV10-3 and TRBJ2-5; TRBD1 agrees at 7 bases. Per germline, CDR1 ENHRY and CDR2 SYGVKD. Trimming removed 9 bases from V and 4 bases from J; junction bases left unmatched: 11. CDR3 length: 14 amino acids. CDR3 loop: CAISSQQGTETQYF. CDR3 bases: TGTGCCATTTCATCTCAACAGGGGACAGAGACCCAGTACTTC.

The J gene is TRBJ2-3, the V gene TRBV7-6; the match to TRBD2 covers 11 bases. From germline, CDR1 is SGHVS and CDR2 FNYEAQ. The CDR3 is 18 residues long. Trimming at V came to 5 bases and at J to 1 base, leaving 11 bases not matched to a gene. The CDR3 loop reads CASSLMPNSGGGTDTQYF. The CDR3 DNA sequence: TGTGCCAGCAGCCTCATGCCCAATAGCGGGGGGGGCACAGATACGCAGTATTTT.

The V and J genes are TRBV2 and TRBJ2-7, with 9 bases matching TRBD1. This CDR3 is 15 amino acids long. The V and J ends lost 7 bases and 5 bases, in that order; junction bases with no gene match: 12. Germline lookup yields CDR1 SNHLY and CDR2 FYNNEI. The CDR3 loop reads CASKSSFDRGDEQYF. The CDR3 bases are TGTGCCAGCAAGTCCTCCTTCGACAGGGGGGACGAGCAGTACTTC.

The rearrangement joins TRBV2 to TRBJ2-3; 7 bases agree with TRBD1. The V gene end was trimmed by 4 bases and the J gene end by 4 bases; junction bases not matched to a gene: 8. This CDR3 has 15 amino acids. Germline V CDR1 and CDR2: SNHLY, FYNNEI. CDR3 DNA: TGTGCCAGCAGTGGGGAGACAGGGTCCGCAGATACGCAGTATTTT. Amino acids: CASSGETGSADTQYF.

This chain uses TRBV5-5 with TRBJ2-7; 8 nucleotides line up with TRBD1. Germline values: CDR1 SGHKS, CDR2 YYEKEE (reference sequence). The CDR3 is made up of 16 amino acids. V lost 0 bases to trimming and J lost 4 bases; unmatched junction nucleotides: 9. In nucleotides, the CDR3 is TGTGCCAGCAGCTTGGCCGGTGGGACAGGAACTTACGAGCAGTACTTC. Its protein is CASSLAGGTGTYEQYF.

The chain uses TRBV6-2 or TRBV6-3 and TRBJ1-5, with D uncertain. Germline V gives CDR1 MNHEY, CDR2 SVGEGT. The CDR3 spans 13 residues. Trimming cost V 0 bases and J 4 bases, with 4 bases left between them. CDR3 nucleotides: TGTGCCAGCAGTTACTCCCTTAATCAGCCCCAGCATTTT. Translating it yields CASSYSLNQPQHF.

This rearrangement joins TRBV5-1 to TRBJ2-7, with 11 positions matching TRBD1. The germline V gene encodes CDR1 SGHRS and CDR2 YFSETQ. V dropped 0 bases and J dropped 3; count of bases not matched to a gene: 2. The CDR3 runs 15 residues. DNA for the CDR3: TGCGCCAGCAGCTTGGGAGGGACAGGGGGCTACGAGCAGTACTTC. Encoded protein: CASSLGGTGGYEQYF.

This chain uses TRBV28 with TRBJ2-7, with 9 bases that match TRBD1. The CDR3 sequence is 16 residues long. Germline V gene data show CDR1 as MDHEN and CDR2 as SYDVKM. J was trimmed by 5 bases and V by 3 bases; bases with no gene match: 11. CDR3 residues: CASSFAGTGKIDEQYF. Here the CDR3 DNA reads TGTGCCAGCAGTTTTGCTGGGACAGGGAAAATCGACGAGCAGTACTTC.

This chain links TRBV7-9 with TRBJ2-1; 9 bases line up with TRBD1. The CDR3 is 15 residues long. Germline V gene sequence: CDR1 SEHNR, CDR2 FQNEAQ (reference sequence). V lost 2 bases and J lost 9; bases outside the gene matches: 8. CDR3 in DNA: TGTGCCAGCAGCTTACCCGGGACAGGGAACGGTGAGCAGTTCTTC. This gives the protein CASSLPGTGNGEQFF.

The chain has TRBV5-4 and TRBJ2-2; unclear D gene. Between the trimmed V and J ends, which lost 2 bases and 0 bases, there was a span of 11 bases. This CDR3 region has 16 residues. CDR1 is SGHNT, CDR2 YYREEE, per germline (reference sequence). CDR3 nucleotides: TGTGCCAGCAGCTTTAAAATGTCCTCGAACACCGGGGAGCTGTTTTTT. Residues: CASSFKMSSNTGELFF.

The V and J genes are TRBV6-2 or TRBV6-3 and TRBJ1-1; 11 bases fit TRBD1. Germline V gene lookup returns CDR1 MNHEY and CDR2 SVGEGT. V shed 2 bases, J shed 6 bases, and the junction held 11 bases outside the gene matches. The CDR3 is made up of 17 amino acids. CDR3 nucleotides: TGTGCCAGCAGTTACGCGGGACAGGGGGGCAAAGACGCTGAAGCTTTCTTT. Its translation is CASSYAGQGGKDAEAFF.

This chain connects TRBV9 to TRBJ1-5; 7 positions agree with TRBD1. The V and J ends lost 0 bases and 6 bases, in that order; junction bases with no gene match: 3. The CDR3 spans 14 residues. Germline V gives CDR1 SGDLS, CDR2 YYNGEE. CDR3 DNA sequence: TGTGCCAGCAGCGTAGGACAGGGAGGTCAGCCCCAGCATTTT. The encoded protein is CASSVGQGGQPQHF.

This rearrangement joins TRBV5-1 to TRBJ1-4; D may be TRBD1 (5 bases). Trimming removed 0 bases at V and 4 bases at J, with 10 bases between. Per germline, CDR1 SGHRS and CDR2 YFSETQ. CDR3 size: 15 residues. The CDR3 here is CASSLAGGFNEKLFF. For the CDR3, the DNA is TGCGCCAGCAGCTTGGCCGGGGGGTTTAATGAAAAACTGTTTTTT.

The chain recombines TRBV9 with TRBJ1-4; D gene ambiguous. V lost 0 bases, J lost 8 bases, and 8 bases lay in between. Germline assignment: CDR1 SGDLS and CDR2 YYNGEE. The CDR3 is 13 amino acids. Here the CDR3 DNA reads TGTGCCAGCAGCGTAGACGAGTCGGAAAAACTGTTTTTT. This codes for CASSVDESEKLFF.

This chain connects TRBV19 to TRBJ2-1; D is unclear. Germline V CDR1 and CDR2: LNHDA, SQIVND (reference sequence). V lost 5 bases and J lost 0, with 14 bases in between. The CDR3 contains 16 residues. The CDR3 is CASSGGSRSSYNEQFF. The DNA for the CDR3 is TGTGCCAGTAGTGGTGGGTCGCGGAGCTCCTACAATGAGCAGTTCTTC.

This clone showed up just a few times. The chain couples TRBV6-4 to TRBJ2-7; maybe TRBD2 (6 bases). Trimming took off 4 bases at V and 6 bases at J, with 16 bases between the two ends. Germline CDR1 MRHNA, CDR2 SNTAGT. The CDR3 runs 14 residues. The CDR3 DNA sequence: TGTGCCAGCAGTGCTCCTCTCCCGGAGGGCGAGCAGTACTTC. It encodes CASSAPLPEGEQYF.

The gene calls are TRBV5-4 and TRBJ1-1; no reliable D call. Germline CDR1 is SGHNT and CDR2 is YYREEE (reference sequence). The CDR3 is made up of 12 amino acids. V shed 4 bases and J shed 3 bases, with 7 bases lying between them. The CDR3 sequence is CASSHMDTEAFF. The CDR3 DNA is TGTGCCAGCAGCCACATGGACACTGAAGCTTTCTTT.